This T cell receptor beta chain was recovered during a study of T cell changes during pregnancy in multiple sclerosis. CDR1 and CDR2 from the germline V gene are MRHNA and SNTAGT. The CDR3 has 15 amino acids. Trimming shortened V by 6 bases and J by 1 base, and 13 bases separated the two germline ends. This clone was counted once. TCRdb keeps only in-frame clones here, not all; method: immunoSEQ multiplex PCR. The data contain tens of thousands of clones, 85% to 90% of them seen just once; the ten biggest clones take up more than 9%. Sequenced here: peripheral blood, sampled after pregnancy. The chain employs TRBV6-4 and TRBJ1-5; TRBD1 is a possible D gene (6 bases). This TCR derives from a female donor in good health, enrolled as a control in a pregnancy study. The CDR3 nucleotides read TGTGCCAGCAGGGGATTTGGGGGCAGCAATCAGCCCCAGCATTTT. It encodes CASRGFGGSNQPQHF.